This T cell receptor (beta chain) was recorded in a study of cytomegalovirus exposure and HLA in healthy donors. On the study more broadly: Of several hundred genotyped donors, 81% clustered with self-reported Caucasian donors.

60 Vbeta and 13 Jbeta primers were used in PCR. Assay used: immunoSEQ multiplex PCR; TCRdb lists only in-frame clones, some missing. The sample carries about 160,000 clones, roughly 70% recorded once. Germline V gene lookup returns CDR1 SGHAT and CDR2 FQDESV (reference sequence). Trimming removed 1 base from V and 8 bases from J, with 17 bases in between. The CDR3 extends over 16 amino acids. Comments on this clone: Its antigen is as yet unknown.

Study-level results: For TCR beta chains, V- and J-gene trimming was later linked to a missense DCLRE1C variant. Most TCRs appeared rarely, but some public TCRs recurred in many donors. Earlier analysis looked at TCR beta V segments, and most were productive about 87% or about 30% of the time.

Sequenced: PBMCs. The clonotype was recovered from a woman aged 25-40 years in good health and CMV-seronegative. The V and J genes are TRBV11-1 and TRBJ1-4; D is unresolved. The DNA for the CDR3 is TGTGCCAGCAGCTTAGGCTCGACCTCTAACGGGGAAAAACTGTTTTTT. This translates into CASSLGSTSNGEKLFF.